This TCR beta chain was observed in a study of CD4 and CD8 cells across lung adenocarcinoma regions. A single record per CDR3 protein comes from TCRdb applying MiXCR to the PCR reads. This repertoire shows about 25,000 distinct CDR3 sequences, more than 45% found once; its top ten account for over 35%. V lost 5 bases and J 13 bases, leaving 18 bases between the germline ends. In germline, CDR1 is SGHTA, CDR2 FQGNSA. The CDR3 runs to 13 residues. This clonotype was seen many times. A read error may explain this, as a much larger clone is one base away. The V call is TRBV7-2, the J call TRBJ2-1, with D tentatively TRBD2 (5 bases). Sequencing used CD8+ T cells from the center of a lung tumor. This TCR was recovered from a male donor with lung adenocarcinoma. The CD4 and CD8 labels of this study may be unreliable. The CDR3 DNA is TGTGCCAGCAGCCCCCAACCTAGGGAGACCCAGTTCTTC. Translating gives CASSPQPRETQFF.